These T cell receptor beta chains were read from a single sample in a study of blood T cell repertoires in COVID-19. Using immunoSEQ multiplex PCR, the repertoire was profiled, and TCRdb retains in-frame clones only, with some absent. The sample includes approximately 210,000 clones, approximately 81% of them seen just once. The sample consisted of peripheral blood. Receptors were obtained from a human donor in a cohort sampled during active COVID-19. Both conserved end residues are part of each CDR3. The order of the fields is clone size, V gene, J gene, D gene, CDR3 protein, CDR3 DNA. The D gene is left open where the match is weak. Rows may omit the clone size; those that give it use once, few, many or a size class.

>NA|TRBV5-1|TRBJ2-6|NA
CASSLDPTGPGANVLTF
TGCGCCAGCAGCTTGGATCCGACAGGCCCTGGCGCCAACGTCCTGACTTTC
>NA|TRBV27|TRBJ2-7|NA
CASRYMGREPTYEQYF
TGTGCCAGCAGGTACATGGGCAGAGAGCCCACCTACGAGCAGTACTTC
>NA|TRBV20-1|TRBJ2-7|TRBD2
CSASPTSGNLYEQYF
TGCAGTGCTAGTCCTACTAGCGGGAACCTTTACGAGCAGTACTTC
>NA|TRBV30|TRBJ2-3|NA
CAWSVNYQDTQYF
TGTGCCTGGAGTGTAAACTATCAAGATACGCAGTATTTT
>NA|TRBV24-1|TRBJ2-1|NA
CATSLGQPYNEQFF
TGTGCCACCAGTTTAGGACAACCCTACAATGAGCAGTTCTTC
>NA|TRBV6-2/TRBV6-3|TRBJ2-7|TRBD1
CASSPMGQGGEQYF
TGTGCCAGCAGTCCAATGGGACAGGGCGGCGAGCAGTACTTC
>once|TRBV7-2|TRBJ2-2|NA
CASSLWAGTNTGELFF
TGTGCCAGCAGCTTATGGGCAGGCACGAACACCGGGGAGCTGTTTTTT
>NA|TRBV29-1|TRBJ2-7|NA
CSVEKSYEQYF
TGCAGCGTTGAAAAGAGTTACGAGCAGTACTTC
>once|TRBV28|TRBJ2-7|TRBD2
CASRTTSGRVYEQYF
TGTGCCAGCAGGACGACTAGCGGGAGGGTTTACGAGCAGTACTTC
>NA|TRBV6-4|TRBJ2-1|TRBD2
CASSDVAGGPHEQFF
TGTGCCAGCAGTGACGTAGCGGGAGGGCCTCATGAGCAGTTCTTC
>NA|TRBV4-1|TRBJ1-2|NA
CASSQVAGAGGYTF
TGCGCCAGCAGCCAAGTTGCAGGGGCAGGTGGCTACACCTTC
>NA|TRBV11-2|TRBJ2-2|NA
CASNRDFLPGELFF
TGTGCCAGTAACCGGGACTTCCTGCCCGGGGAGCTGTTTTTT
>NA|TRBV6-6|TRBJ2-2|TRBD2
CASSPARRGGRSGELFF
TGTGCCAGCAGTCCCGCCCGGCGGGGGGGCAGGTCCGGGGAGCTGTTTTTT
>NA|TRBV27|TRBJ1-5|TRBD1
CASSWQGGDQPQHF
TGTGCCAGCAGTTGGCAGGGGGGAGATCAGCCCCAGCATTTT
>NA|TRBV2|TRBJ1-2|NA
CASSFDFNYGYTF
TGTGCCAGCAGTTTTGACTTTAACTATGGCTACACCTTC
>NA|TRBV29-1|TRBJ1-1|NA
CSVSPGYTEAFF
TGCAGCGTATCTCCCGGGTACACTGAAGCTTTCTTT
>NA|TRBV19|TRBJ1-4|TRBD1
CASQSTPGQGYEKLFF
TGTGCCAGTCAAAGCACTCCGGGACAGGGTTATGAAAAACTGTTTTTT
>few|TRBV2|TRBJ2-1|NA
CASSEALLGTDNEQFF
TGTGCCAGCAGTGAAGCGCTATTAGGGACTGACAATGAGCAGTTCTTC
>NA|TRBV7-2|TRBJ2-3|TRBD2
CASSFAAGTSGTDTQYF
TGTGCCAGCAGCTTTGCCGCCGGGACTAGCGGCACAGATACGCAGTATTTT
>NA|TRBV9|TRBJ2-7|NA
CASSVGQGISYEQYF
TGTGCCAGCAGCGTAGGGCAGGGGATCTCCTACGAGCAGTACTTC
>NA|TRBV4-1|TRBJ1-2|TRBD1
CASSQDRDRGLGYTF
TGCGCCAGCAGCCAAGATCGCGACAGGGGGCTAGGCTACACCTTC
>NA|TRBV27|TRBJ2-1|NA
CASSFGGSSYNEQFF
TGTGCCAGCAGTTTTGGGGGGAGCTCCTACAATGAGCAGTTCTTC
>NA|TRBV5-1|TRBJ2-2|NA
CASSQGTNTGELFF
TGCGCCAGCAGCCAGGGAACGAACACCGGGGAGCTGTTTTTT
>NA|TRBV27|TRBJ2-5|TRBD1
CASSLSSRDRGETQYF
TGTGCCAGCAGTCTATCCTCCCGGGACAGGGGGGAGACCCAGTACTTC
>NA|TRBV30|TRBJ2-1|TRBD1
CAWRDRGINEQFF
TGTGCCTGGAGGGACAGGGGAATCAATGAGCAGTTCTTC
>NA|TRBV5-1|TRBJ2-1|NA
CASSLFGTYNEQFF
TGCGCCAGCAGCTTGTTCGGGACCTACAATGAGCAGTTCTTC
>once|TRBV7-3|TRBJ1-6|TRBD1
CASSPQTGDHSPLHF
TGTGCCAGCAGCCCCCAGACAGGGGATCATTCACCCCTCCACTTT
>once|TRBV18|TRBJ2-1|NA
CATTWSNRRTYNEQFF
TGTGCCACCACCTGGTCGAACAGGCGGACCTACAATGAGCAGTTCTTC
>NA|TRBV7-9|TRBJ2-1|TRBD2
CASSLVVTSPGGEQFF
TGTGCCAGCAGCCTCGTGGTGACTAGCCCTGGAGGTGAGCAGTTCTTC
>NA|TRBV6-6|TRBJ1-6|TRBD1
CASTYDRAVSSPLHF
TGTGCCAGCACCTACGACAGGGCGGTTAGTTCACCCCTCCACTTT
>NA|TRBV7-6|TRBJ1-6|NA
CASSLAPYTYYNSRYNSPLHF
TGTGCCAGCAGCTTAGCTCCTTATACCTACTATAATTCCCGCTATAATTCACCCCTCCACTTT